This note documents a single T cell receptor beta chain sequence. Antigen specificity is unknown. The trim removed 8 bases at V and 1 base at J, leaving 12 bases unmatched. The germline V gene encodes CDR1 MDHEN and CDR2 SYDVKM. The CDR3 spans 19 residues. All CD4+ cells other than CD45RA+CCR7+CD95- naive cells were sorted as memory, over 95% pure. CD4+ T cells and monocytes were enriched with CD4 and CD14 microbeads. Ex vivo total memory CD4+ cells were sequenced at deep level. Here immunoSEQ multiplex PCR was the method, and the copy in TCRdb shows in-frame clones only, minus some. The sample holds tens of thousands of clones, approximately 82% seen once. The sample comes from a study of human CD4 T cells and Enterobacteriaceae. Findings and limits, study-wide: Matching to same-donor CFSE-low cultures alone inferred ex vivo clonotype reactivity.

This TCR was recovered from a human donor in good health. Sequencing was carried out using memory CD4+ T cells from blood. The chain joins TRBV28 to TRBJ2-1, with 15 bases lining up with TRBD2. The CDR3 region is CASGLLGLAGGDSYNEQFF. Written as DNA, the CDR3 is TGTGCCAGCGGCCTACTGGGACTAGCGGGAGGCGATTCCTACAATGAGCAGTTCTTC. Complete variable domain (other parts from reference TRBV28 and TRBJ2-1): DVKVTQSSRYLVKRTGEKVFLECVQDMDHENMFWYRQDPGLGLRLIYFSYDVKMKEKGDIPEGYSVSREKKERFSLILESASTNQTSMYLCASGLLGLAGGDSYNEQFFGPGTRLTVL.